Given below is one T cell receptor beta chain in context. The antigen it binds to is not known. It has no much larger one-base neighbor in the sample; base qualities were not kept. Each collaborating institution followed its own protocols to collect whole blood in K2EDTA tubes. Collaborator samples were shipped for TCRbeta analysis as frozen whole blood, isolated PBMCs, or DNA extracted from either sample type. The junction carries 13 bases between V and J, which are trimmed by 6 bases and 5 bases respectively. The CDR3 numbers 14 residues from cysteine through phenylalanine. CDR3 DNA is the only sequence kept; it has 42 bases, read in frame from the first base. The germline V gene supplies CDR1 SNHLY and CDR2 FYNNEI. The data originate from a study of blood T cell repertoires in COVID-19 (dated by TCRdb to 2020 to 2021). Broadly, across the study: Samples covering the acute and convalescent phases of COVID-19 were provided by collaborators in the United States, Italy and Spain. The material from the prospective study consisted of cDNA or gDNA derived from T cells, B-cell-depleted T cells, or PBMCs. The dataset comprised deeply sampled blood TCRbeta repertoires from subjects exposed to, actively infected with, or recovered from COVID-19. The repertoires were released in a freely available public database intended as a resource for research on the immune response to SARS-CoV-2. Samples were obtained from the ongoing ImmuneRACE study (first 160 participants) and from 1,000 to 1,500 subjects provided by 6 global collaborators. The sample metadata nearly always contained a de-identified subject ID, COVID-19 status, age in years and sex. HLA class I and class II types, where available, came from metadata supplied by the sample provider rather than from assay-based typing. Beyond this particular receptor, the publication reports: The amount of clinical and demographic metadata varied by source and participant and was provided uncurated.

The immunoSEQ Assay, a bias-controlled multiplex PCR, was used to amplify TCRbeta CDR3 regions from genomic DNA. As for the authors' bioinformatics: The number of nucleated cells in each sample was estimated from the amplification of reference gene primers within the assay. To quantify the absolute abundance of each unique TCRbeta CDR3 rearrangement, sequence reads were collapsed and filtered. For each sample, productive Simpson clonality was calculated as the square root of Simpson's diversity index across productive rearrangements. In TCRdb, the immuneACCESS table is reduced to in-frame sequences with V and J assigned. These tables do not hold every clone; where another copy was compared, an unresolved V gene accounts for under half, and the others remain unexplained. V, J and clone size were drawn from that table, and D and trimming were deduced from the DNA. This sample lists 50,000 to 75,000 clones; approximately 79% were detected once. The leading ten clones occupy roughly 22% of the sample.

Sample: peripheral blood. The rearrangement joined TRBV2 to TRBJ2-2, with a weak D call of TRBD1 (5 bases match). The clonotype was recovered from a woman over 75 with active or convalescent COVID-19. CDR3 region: CASRDRRETGELFF. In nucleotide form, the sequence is TGTGCCAGCAGAGATCGCAGGGAAACCGGGGAGCTGTTTTTT. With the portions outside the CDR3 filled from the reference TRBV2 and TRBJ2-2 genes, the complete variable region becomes EPEVTQTPSHQVTQMGQEVILRCVPISNHLYFYWYRQILGQKVEFLVSFYNNEISEKSEIFDDQFSVERPDGSNFTLKIRSTKLEDSAMYFCASRDRRETGELFFGEGSRLTVL.